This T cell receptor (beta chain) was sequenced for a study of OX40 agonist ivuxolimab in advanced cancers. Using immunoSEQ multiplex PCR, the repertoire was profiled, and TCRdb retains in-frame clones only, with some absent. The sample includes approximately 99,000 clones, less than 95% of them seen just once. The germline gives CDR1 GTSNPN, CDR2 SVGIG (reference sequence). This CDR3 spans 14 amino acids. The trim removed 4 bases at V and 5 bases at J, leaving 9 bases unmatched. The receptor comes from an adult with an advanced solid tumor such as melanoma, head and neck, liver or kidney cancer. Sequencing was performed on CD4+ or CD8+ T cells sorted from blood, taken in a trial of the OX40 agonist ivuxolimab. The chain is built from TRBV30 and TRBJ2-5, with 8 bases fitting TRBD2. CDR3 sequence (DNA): TGTGCCTGGACCCCGGGGGGGACCGGGGAGACCCAGTACTTC. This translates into CAWTPGGTGETQYF.